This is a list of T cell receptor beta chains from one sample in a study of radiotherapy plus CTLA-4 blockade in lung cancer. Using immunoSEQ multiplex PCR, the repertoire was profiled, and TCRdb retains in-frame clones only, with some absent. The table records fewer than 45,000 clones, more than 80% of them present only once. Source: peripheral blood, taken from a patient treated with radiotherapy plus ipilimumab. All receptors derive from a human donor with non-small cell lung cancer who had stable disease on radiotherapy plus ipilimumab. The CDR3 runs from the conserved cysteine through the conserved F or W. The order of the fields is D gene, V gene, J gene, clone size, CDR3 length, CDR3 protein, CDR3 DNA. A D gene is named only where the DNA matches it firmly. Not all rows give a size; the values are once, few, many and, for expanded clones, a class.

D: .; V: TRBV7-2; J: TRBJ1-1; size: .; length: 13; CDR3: CASSPTWNTEAFF; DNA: TGTGCCAGCAGCCCAACTTGGAACACTGAAGCTTTCTTT
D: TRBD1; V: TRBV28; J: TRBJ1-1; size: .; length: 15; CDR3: CASRAGTGSLSEAFF; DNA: TGTGCCAGCAGAGCCGGGACAGGGTCCCTGAGTGAAGCTTTCTTT
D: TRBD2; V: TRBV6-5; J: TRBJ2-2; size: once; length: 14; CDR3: CASSYDSGTGELFF; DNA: TGTGCCAGCAGTTACGATAGCGGGACCGGGGAGCTGTTTTTT
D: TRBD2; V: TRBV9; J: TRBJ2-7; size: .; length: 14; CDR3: CASSVGGRAIEQYF; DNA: TGTGCCAGCAGCGTAGGCGGGAGGGCGATCGAGCAGTACTTC
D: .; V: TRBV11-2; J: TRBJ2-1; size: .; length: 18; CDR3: CASSLVRASGRSYNEQFF; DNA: TGTGCCAGCAGCTTAGTTAGGGCGAGCGGGCGCTCCTACAATGAGCAGTTCTTC
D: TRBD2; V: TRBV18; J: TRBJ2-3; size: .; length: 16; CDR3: CASSSREGRGADTQYF; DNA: TGTGCCAGCTCAAGCCGGGAGGGCCGGGGCGCAGATACGCAGTATTTT
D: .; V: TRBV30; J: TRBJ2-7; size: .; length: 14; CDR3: CAWSVQFLPYEQYF; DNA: TGTGCCTGGAGTGTACAATTCCTTCCCTACGAGCAGTACTTC
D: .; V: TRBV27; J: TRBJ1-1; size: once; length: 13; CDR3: CASSLVAEDEAFF; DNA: TGTGCCAGCAGTTTGGTGGCAGAAGATGAAGCTTTCTTT
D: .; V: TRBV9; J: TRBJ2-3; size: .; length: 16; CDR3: CASSVAPFSSTDTQYF; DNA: TGTGCCAGCAGCGTAGCCCCGTTCAGTAGCACAGATACGCAGTATTTT
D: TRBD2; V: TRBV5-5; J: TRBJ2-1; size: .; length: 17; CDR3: CASSFSKGLAGGVEQFF; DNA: TGTGCCAGCAGCTTTAGCAAGGGACTAGCGGGAGGGGTTGAGCAGTTCTTC
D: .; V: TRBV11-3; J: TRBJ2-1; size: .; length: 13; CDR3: CASSLDGGNEQFF; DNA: TGTGCCAGCAGCTTAGATGGAGGGAATGAGCAGTTCTTC
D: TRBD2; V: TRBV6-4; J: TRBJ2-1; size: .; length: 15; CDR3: CASSEGLASYNEQFF; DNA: TGTGCCAGCAGTGAGGGACTAGCGAGCTACAATGAGCAGTTCTTC
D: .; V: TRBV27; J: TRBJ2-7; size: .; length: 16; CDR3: CASSQWPRVSFYEQYF; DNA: TGTGCCAGCAGTCAATGGCCCCGGGTTTCCTTCTACGAGCAGTACTTC
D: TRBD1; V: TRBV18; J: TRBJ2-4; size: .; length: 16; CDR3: CASSPPGGTGKNIQYF; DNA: TGTGCCAGCTCACCACCGGGAGGGACAGGGAAAAACATTCAGTACTTC
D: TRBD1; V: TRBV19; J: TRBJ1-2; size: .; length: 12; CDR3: CASSEDRVRYTF; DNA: TGTGCCAGTAGTGAGGACAGGGTTCGCTACACCTTC
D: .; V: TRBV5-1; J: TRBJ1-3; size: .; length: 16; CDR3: CASSLGEGMNGNTIYF; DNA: TGCGCCAGCAGCTTGGGAGAGGGAATGAATGGAAACACCATATATTTT
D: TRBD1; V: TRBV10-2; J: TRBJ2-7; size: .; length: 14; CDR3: CASSARDRGSEQYF; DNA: TGCGCCAGCAGCGCACGGGACAGGGGTAGCGAGCAGTACTTC
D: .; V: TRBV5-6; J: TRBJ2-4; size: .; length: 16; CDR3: CASNKFRRGEKNIQYF; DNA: TGTGCCAGCAACAAATTTAGGCGAGGAGAAAAAAACATTCAGTACTTC